This record looks at one T cell receptor beta chain sequence and its context. Its antigen is unidentified. Just one base apart from a much larger clone, this may be a read error. Amplified TCR beta CDR3 regions came from RNA transcripts. An initial round of RT-PCR targeting the TCR CDR3 relied on the HTBI primer set. TCRdb independently ran MiXCR on the multiplex PCR reads; one entry per CDR3 protein. The data hold over 250,000 distinct CDR3 sequences, with 12% to 15% observed a single time. These data belong to a study of T cells in Graves' hyperthyroidism and ophthalmopathy. Findings and caveats of the study: Model-based prediction identified ophthalmopathy a median 6.5 months prior to its onset. Most clonotypes that expanded in the thyroid above 0.001 also showed up in blood.

The CDR3 runs 16 residues. Germline V gives CDR1 SGHDN, CDR2 FVKESK. The diagnoses drew upon clinical symptoms, serum thyroxine and TRAb, thyroid ultrasound and orbital computed tomography. Material: blood. The J gene is TRBJ1-4, the V gene TRBV14; TRBD1 might be the D (5 bases). The sequence derives from a woman aged 40 to 50 with Graves' ophthalmopathy. CDR3 protein: CASSHPRGAVNEELFF. Here the CDR3 DNA reads TGTGCCAGCAGCCACCCCCGAGGGGCGGTTAATGAAGAACTGTTTTTT.